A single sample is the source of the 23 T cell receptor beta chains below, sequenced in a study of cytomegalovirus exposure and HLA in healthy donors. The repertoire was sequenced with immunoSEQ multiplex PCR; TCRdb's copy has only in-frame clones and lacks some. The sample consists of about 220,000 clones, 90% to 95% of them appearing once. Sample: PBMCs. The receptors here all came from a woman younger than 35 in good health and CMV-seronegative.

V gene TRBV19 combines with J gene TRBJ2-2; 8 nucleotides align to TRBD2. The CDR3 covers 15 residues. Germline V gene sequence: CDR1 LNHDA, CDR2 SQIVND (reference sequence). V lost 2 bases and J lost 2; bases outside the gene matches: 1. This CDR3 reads CASSILAGNTGELFF. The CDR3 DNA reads TGTGCCAGTAGTATACTAGCGGGCAACACCGGGGAGCTGTTTTTT. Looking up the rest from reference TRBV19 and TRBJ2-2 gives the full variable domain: DGGITQSPKYLFRKEGQNVTLSCEQNLNHDAMYWYRQDPGQGLRLIYYSQIVNDFQKGDIAEGYSVSREKKESFPLTVTSAQKNPTAFYLCASSILAGNTGELFFGEGSRLTVL.

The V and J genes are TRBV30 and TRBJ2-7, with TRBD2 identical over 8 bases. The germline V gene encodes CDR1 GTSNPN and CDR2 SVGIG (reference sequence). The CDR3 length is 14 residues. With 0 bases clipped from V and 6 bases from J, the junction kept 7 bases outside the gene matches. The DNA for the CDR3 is TGTGCCTGGAGTGTTTCAGCGGGAGCAGTCGAGCAGTACTTC. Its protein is CAWSVSAGAVEQYF.

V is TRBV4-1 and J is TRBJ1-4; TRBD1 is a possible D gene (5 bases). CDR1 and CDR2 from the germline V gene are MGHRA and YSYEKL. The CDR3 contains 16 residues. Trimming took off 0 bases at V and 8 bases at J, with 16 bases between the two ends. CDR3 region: CASSQDPTGVGEKLFF. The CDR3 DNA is TGCGCCAGCAGCCAAGATCCCACAGGTGTCGGAGAAAAACTGTTTTTT.

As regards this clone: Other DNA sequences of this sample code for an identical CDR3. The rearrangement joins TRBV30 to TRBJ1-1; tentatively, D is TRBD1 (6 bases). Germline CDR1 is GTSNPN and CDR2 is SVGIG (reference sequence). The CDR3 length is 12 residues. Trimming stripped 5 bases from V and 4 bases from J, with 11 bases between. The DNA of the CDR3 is TGTGCCTGGGGAACAGGGCTCACTGAAGCTTTCTTT. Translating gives CAWGTGLTEAFF.

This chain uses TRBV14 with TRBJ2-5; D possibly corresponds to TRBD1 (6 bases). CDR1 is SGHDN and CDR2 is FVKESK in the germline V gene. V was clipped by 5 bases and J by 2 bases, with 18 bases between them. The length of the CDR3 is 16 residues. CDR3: CASSSLSRGEQETQYF. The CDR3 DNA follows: TGTGCCAGCAGCTCCCTGTCCAGGGGTGAGCAAGAGACCCAGTACTTC.

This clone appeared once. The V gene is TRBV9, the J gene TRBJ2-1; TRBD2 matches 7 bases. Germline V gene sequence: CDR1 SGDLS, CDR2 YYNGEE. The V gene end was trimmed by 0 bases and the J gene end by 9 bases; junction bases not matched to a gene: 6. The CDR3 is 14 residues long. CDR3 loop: CASSVAREAGEQFF. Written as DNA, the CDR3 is TGTGCCAGCAGCGTAGCCCGGGAGGCAGGTGAGCAGTTCTTC.

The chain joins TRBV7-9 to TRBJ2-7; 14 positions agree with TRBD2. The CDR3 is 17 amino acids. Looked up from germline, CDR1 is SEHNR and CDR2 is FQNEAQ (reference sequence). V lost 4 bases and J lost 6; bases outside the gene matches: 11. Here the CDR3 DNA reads TGTGCCAGCAGCTCCAGACTAGCGGGAGGGCCGGTTGGCGAGCAGTACTTC. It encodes CASSSRLAGGPVGEQYF.

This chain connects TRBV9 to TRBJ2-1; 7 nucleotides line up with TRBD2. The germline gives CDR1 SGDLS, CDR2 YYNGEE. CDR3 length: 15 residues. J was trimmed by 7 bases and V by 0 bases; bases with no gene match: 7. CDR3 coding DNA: TGTGCCAGCAGCGTAGATTCGGCTAGCGGAAATGAGCAGTTCTTC. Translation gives CASSVDSASGNEQFF. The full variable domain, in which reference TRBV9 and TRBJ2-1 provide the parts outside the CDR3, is DSGVTQTPKHLITATGQRVTLRCSPRSGDLSVYWYQQSLDQGLQFLIQYYNGEERAKGNILERFSAQQFPDLHSELNLSSLELGDSALYFCASSVDSASGNEQFFGPGTRLTVL.

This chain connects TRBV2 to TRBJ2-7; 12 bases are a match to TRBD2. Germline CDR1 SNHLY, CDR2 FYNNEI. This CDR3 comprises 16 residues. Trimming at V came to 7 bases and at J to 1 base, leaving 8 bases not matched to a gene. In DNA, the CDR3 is TGTGCCAGCAACTCGGAGCTAGCGGGAGGGTCCTACGAGCAGTACTTC. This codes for CASNSELAGGSYEQYF. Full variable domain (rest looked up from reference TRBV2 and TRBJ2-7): EPEVTQTPSHQVTQMGQEVILRCVPISNHLYFYWYRQILGQKVEFLVSFYNNEISEKSEIFDDQFSVERPDGSNFTLKIRSTKLEDSAMYFCASNSELAGGSYEQYFGPGTRLTVT.

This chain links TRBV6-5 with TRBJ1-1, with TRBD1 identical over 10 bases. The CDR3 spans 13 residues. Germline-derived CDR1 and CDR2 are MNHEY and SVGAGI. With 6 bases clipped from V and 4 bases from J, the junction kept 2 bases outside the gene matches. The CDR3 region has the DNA TGTGCCAGCAGGCGGACAGGGGGCACTGAAGCTTTCTTT. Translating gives CASRRTGGTEAFF.

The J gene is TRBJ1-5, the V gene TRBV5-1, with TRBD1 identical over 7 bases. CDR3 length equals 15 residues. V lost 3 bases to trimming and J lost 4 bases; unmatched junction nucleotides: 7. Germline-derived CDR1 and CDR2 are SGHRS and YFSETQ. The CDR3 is CASSSTGIENQPQHF. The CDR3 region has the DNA TGCGCCAGCAGCTCGACAGGGATTGAAAATCAGCCCCAGCATTTT.

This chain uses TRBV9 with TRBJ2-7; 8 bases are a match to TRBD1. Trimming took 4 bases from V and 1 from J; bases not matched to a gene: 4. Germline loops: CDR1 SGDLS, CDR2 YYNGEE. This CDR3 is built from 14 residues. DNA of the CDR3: TGTGCCAGCAGCACAAGGACAGGGTCCTACGAGCAGTACTTC. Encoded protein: CASSTRTGSYEQYF. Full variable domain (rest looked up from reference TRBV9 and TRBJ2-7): DSGVTQTPKHLITATGQRVTLRCSPRSGDLSVYWYQQSLDQGLQFLIQYYNGEERAKGNILERFSAQQFPDLHSELNLSSLELGDSALYFCASSTRTGSYEQYFGPGTRLTVT.

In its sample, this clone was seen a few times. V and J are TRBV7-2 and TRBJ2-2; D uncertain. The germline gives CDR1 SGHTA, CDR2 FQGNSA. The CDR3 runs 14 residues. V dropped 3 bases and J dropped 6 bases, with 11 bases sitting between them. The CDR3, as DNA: TGTGCCAGCAGCTTCAGTGTCTCCGCCGGGGAGCTGTTTTTT. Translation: CASSFSVSAGELFF. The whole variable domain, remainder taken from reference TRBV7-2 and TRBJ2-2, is GAGVSQSPSNKVTEKGKDVELRCDPISGHTALYWYRQSLGQGLEFLIYFQGNSAPDKSGLPSDRFSAERTGGSVSTLTIQRTQQEDSAVYLCASSFSVSAGELFFGEGSRLTVL.

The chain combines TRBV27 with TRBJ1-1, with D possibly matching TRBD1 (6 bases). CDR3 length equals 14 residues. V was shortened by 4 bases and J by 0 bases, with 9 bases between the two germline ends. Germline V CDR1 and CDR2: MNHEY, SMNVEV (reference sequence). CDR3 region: CASSWTAMNTEAFF. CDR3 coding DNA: TGTGCCAGCAGTTGGACAGCAATGAACACTGAAGCTTTCTTT.

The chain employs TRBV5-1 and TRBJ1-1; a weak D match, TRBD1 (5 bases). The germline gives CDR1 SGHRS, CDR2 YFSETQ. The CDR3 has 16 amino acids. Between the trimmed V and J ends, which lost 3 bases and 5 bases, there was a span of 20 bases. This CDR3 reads CASSSKGGAGGTEAFF. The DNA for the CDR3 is TGCGCCAGCAGCTCGAAAGGCGGGGCGGGCGGGACTGAAGCTTTCTTT.

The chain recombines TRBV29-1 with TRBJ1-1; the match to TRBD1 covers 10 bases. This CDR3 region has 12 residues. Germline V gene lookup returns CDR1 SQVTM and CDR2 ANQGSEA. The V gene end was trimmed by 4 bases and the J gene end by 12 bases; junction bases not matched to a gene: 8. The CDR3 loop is CSVGRQGAGPFF. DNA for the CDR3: TGCAGCGTTGGCCGACAGGGGGCAGGACCTTTCTTT. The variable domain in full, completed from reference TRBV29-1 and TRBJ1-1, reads SAVISQKPSRDICQRGTSLTIQCQVDSQVTMMFWYRQQPGQSLTLIATANQGSEATYESGFVIDKFPISRPNLTFSTLTVSNMSPEDSSIYLCSVGRQGAGPFFGQGTRLTVV.

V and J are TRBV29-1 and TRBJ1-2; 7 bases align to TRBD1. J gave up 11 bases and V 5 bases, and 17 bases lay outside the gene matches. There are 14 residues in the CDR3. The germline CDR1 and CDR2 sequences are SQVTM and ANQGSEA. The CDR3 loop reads CSVSGQASTVEYTF. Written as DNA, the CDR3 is TGCAGCGTTTCCGGACAGGCCTCTACCGTGGAGTACACCTTC.

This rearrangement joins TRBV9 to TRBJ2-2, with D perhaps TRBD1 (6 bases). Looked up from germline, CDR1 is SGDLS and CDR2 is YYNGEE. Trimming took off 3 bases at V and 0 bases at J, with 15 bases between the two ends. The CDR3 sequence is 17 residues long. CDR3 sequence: CASSAPTRQANTGELFF. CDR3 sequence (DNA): TGTGCCAGCAGCGCCCCCACTCGACAGGCGAACACCGGGGAGCTGTTTTTT.

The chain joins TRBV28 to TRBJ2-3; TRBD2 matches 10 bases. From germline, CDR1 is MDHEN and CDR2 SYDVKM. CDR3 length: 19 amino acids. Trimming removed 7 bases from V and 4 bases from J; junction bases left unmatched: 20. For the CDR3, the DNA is TGTGCCAGCAAAATGCCGTTCGCTAGCGGGAGATCCATCCCAGATACGCAGTATTTT. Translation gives CASKMPFASGRSIPDTQYF.

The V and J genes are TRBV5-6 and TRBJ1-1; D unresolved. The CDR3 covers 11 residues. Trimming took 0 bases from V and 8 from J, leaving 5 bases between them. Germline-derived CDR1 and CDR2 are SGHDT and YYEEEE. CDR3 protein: CASSLGREAFF. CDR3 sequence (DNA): TGTGCCAGCAGCTTGGGGAGGGAAGCTTTCTTT.

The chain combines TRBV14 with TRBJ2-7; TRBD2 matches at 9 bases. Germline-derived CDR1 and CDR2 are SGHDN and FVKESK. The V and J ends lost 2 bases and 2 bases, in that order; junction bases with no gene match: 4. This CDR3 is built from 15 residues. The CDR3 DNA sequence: TGTGCCAGCAGCCAATCTATAGCGGGAGCCTACGAGCAGTACTTC. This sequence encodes CASSQSIAGAYEQYF.

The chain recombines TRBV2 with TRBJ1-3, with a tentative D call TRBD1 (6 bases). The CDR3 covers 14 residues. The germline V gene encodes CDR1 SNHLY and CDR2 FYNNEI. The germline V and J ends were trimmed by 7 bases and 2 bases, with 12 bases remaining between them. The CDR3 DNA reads TGTGCCAGCAACAGGGAAGGGGCTGGAAACACCATATATTTT. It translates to CASNREGAGNTIYF.

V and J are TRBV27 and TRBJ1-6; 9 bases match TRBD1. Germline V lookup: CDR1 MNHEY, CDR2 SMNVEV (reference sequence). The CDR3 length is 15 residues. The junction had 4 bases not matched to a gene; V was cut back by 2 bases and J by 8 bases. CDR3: CASSLEGTGYSPLHF. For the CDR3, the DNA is TGTGCCAGCAGTTTAGAGGGGACAGGGTATTCACCCCTCCACTTT.